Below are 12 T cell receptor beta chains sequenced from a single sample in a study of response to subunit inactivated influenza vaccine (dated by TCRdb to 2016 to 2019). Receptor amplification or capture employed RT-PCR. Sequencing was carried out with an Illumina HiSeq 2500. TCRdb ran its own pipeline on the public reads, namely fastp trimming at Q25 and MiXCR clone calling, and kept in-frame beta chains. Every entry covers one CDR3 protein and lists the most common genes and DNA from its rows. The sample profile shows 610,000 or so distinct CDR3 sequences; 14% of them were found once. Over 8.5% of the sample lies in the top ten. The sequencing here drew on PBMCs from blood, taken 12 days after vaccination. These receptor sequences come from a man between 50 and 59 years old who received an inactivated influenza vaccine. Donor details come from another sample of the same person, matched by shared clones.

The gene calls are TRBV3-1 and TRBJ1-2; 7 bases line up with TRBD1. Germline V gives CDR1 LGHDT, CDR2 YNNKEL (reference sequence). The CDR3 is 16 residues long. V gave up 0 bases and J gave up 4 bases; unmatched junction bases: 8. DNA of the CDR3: TGTGCCAGCAGCCAAGACGTCCAGGGGGGAATCTATGGCTACACCTTC. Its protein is CASSQDVQGGIYGYTF.

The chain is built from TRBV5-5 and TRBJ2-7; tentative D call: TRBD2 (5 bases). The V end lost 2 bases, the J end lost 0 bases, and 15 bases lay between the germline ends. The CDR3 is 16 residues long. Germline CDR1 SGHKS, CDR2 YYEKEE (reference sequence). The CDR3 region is CASSLEGFLASYEQYF. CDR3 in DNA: TGTGCCAGCAGCTTAGAAGGTTTCCTAGCCTCCTACGAGCAGTACTTC.

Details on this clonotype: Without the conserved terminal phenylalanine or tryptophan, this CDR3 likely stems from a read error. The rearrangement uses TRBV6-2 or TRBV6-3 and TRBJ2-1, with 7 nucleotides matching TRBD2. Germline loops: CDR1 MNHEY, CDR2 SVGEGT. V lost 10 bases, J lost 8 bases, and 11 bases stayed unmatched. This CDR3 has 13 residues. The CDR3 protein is CATYGLAEDEQFL. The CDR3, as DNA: TGTGCCACCTACGGGCTAGCGGAAGATGAGCAGTTCCTC.

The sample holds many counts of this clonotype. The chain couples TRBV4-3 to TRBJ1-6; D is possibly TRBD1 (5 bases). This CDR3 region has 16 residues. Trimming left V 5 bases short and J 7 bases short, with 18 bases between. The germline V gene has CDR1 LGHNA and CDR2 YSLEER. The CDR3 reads CASSISWDQKNSPLHF. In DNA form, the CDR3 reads TGCGCCAGCAGCATCTCTTGGGACCAAAAGAATTCACCCCTCCACTTT.

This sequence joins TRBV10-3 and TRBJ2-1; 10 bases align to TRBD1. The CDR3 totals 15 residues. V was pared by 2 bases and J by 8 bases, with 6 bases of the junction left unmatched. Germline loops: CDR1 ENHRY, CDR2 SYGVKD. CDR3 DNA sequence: TGTGCCATCAGTGAGGGTCGACAGGGGGCGGATGAGCAGTTCTTC. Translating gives CAISEGRQGADEQFF.

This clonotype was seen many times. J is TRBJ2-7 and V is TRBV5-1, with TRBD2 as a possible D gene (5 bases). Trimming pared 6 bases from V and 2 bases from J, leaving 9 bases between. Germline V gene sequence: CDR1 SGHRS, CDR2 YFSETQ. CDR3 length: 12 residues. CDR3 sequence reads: CASKDGAYEQYF. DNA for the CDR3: TGCGCCAGCAAGGACGGGGCCTACGAGCAGTACTTC.

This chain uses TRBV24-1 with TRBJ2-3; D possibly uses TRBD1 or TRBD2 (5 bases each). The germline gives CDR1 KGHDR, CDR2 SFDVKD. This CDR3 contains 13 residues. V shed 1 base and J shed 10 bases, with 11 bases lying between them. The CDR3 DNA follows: TGTGCCACCAGTGATTTAGAGGGGCATCCGCAGTATTTT. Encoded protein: CATSDLEGHPQYF.

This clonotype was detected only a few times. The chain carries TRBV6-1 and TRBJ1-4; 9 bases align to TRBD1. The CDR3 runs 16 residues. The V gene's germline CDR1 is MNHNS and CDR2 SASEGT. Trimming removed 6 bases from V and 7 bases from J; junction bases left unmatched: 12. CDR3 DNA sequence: TGTGCCAGCAGCCCGCTCGACAGGGGGGGAGGTGAAAAACTGTTTTTT. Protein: CASSPLDRGGGEKLFF.

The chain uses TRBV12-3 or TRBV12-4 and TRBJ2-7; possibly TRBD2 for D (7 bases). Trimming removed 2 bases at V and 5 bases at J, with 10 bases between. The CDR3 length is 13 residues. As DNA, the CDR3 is TGTGCCAGCAGTTTAAGGGGGGGGAACGAGCAGTACTTC. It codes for CASSLRGGNEQYF.

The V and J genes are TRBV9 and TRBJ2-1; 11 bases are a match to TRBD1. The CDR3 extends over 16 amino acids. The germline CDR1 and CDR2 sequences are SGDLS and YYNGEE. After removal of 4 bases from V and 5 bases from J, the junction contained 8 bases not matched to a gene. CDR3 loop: CASSSGQGAMDNEQFF. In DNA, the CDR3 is TGTGCCAGCAGCTCCGGACAGGGGGCGATGGACAATGAGCAGTTCTTC. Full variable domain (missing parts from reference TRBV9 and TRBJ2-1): DSGVTQTPKHLITATGQRVTLRCSPRSGDLSVYWYQQSLDQGLQFLIQYYNGEERAKGNILERFSAQQFPDLHSELNLSSLELGDSALYFCASSSGQGAMDNEQFFGPGTRLTVL.

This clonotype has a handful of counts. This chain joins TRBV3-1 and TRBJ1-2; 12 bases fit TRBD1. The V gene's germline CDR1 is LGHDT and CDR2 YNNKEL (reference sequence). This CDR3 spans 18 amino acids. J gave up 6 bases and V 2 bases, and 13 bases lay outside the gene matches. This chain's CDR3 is CASSQYSGTGGSLNGYTF. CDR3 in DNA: TGTGCCAGCAGCCAATATTCCGGGACAGGGGGCTCTTTAAATGGCTACACCTTC.

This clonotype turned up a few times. The chain's CDR3 is CASNPRGGRTDTQYF. Here the CDR3 DNA reads TGCGCCAGCAACCCCCGGGGGGGCCGAACAGATACGCAGTATTTT. The gene calls are TRBV5-1 and TRBJ2-3; 8 nucleotides agree with TRBD2. The CDR3 totals 15 residues. Germline-derived CDR1 and CDR2 are SGHRS and YFSETQ. The trim removed 6 bases at V and 3 bases at J, leaving 9 bases unmatched.